The 2 T cell receptor beta chains given below trace back to one sample, sequenced in a study of blood T cell repertoires in COVID-19 (dated by TCRdb to 2020 to 2022). Library creation used the immunoSEQ multiplex PCR assay. TCRdb holds this immuneACCESS table with in-frame rearrangements only. Some clones are missing; in checked studies, unresolved V genes explain under half, and the rest has no known cause. The sample profile shows more than 300,000 clones; over 90% of them were found once. About 4% of the sample belongs to the ten largest clones. Material for sequencing was PBMCs or T cells enriched from blood (not recorded which). The receptors derive from a woman aged 25 to 39 who had been exposed to COVID-19.

This chain joins TRBV18 and TRBJ2-7; D remains ambiguous. The germline V gene has CDR1 KGHSH and CDR2 LQKENI. V was cut by 3 bases and J by 9 bases, with 15 bases left in between. The CDR3 totals 13 residues. The CDR3 loop reads CASSPFGQTRQYF. DNA for the CDR3: TGTGCCAGCTCACCCTTCGGTCAGACACGGCAGTACTTC.

The chain is built from TRBV5-4 and TRBJ2-1; TRBD1 might be the D (6 bases). The CDR3 consists of 17 residues. V lost 0 bases, J lost 5 bases, and 18 bases lay in between. Looked up from germline, CDR1 is SGHNT and CDR2 is YYREEE (reference sequence). The CDR3 DNA is TGTGCCAGCAGCTTGGAAGGGGGAGTGGGACGTAACAATGAGCAGTTCTTC. Its translation is CASSLEGGVGRNNEQFF.